Described below is a single TCR beta chain sequence and its context. Its antigen specificity is not known. Compared with germline, one end of the junction differs, possibly owing to a read error. The library was generated by PCR. DNA from cultured CD4+ T cells was subjected to TCR sequencing with the Oncomine TCR Beta short-read assay at the Johns Hopkins FTIC core. The QIAamp micro DNA kit was used to extract genomic DNA from the cultured CD4+ T cells. Oncomine TCR Beta libraries from cultured CD4+ T cells were pooled with unique dual indexes and sequenced on an Illumina iSeq 100. Concerning the study's data processing: Non-productive sequences were removed, and CDR3s that did not start with C, did not end with F or W, or were shorter than 7 amino acids were discarded. The MANAFEST web application was used to identify antigen-specific clonotypes by comparing peptide-stimulated wells against reference wells and other culture wells. To be called positive, a clone needed an FDR below 0.05, an odds ratio above 5, and a productive frequency above 0.1% in at least two of three replicate wells. A clonotype counted as cross-reactive if it showed significant expansion both in the SARS-CoV-2 spike wells and in at least one common cold coronavirus spike condition. Using R version 3.6.1, CDR3 homology was evaluated through Levenshtein distances (stringdist) along with unrooted phylogenetic trees (ape). Using fastp at Q25 and MiXCR, TCRdb reprocessed the public reads and kept productive beta chains. All rows with the same CDR3 protein become a single entry with the most common DNA and genes. TCRdb, not the original authors, processed these V and J calls. This sample comprises fewer than 25,000 distinct CDR3 sequences, about 39% of them detected only once. The ten largest clones take up around an eighth of the sample.

The data stem from a study of vaccination and CD4 T cells after COVID-19 (dated by TCRdb to 2021 to 2024). Study-wide context: Convalescent patients had a positive SARS-CoV-2 result on nasal swab PCR, and of these patients, fewer than ten had mild disease and one had severe disease. Six males and four females were included in the convalescent cohort, with two Hispanic individuals, seven Caucasians, two Asians and one multiracial person represented. Participants got two doses of the Pfizer-BioNTech BNT162b2 vaccine (n=8) or two doses of the Moderna mRNA-1273 vaccine (n=2). Post-COVID blood samples were collected from convalescent patients a median of roughly 100 days after diagnosis, with a range of about 30 to 170 days. Post-vaccine blood samples were taken a median of around 77 days after the second vaccine dose, with a range of roughly 13 to 250 days. The cultures were stimulated with overlapping spike peptide pools from SARS-CoV-2 and from the common cold coronaviruses HCoV-NL63, HCoV-OC43 and HCoV-229E. As controls, cultures received a CEFX viral epitope pool (the positive control), an HIV-1 Nef peptide pool (the negative control), or no peptide at all. The spike-specific CD4+ TCR repertoire was compared before and after mRNA vaccination in nine to ten COVID-19 convalescent patients and a handful of infection-naive healthy vaccine recipients.

Here is what the overall study found, with its caveats: Among convalescent patients, a median roughly 90% of the SARS-CoV-2-reactive clones seen after vaccination appeared only after vaccination, which suggests priming specific to the vaccine. The median number of SARS-CoV-2-reactive clonotypes rose from approximately 20 after infection to 30 to 45 after vaccination, but the change was not significant. Only a relatively small number of convalescent patients were included in the study, and early timepoints following natural infection were not analyzed. Of the vaccine-specific clones in convalescent patients, 304 of 307, or nearly all, reacted only to SARS-CoV-2 spike and did not cross-react with common cold coronaviruses.

What this sample's treatment or condition label stands for: approximately nine-day PBMC culture with coronavirus spike peptide pools or control peptides (ViraFEST assay). The study used the ViraFEST assay, which expanded antigen-specific T cells with peptide pools and then identified expanded clonotypes by TCR sequencing. The convalescent patients' positive SARS-CoV-2 PCR tests fell between March and December 2020, which was before the Alpha, Beta and Delta variants emerged in the United States. Over 1.5 million PBMCs per well were cultured in IMDM with approximately 5.2% human AB serum and 8.5 to 10 IU/ml IL-2, plus 10 ug/ml peptide pools. On days 3 and 7, half of the culture medium was replaced with fresh IL-2-containing medium. CD4+ T cells were isolated after 10 days of culture through negative selection using the EasySep CD4+ T cell isolation kit. Ficoll-Paque Plus gradient centrifugation was used to isolate PBMCs from whole blood, and the isolated PBMCs were then either used fresh or cryopreserved at -140C. Each culture condition was generally run in triplicate wells.

The germline V gene provides CDR1 SGHRS and CDR2 YFSETQ. The cysteine opens and the phenylalanine closes a CDR3 of 13 amino acids. Just the 39-base CDR3 DNA is kept, in frame starting at base 1. The clonotype originates from a human donor who had recovered from COVID-19. The specimen was CD4+ T cells from blood, cultured in vitro. Recombination connected TRBV5-1 to TRBJ2-3; the D gene remains uncertain. The nucleotides are TGCGCCAGCAGCTTGATTAGCAGAGATACGCAGTATTTT. Translated, it reads CASSLISRDTQYF.